This T cell receptor beta chain was retrieved from a study of blood T cell repertoires in COVID-19. TCRdb's copy holds only in-frame clones and misses some; the assay was immunoSEQ multiplex PCR. This table holds 20,000 to 25,000 clones, about 92% found once. The germline gives CDR1 MDHEN, CDR2 SYDVKM. Deletions cut 6 bases from V and 3 bases from J, with 11 bases between. The CDR3 consists of 13 residues. The sequence was collected from a human donor in a cohort sampled during active COVID-19. The chain recombines TRBV28 with TRBJ1-2; D is unresolved. The sequencing input was peripheral blood. CDR3: CASSPSTDYGYTF. DNA for the CDR3: TGTGCCAGCAGCCCAAGTACGGACTATGGCTACACCTTC.